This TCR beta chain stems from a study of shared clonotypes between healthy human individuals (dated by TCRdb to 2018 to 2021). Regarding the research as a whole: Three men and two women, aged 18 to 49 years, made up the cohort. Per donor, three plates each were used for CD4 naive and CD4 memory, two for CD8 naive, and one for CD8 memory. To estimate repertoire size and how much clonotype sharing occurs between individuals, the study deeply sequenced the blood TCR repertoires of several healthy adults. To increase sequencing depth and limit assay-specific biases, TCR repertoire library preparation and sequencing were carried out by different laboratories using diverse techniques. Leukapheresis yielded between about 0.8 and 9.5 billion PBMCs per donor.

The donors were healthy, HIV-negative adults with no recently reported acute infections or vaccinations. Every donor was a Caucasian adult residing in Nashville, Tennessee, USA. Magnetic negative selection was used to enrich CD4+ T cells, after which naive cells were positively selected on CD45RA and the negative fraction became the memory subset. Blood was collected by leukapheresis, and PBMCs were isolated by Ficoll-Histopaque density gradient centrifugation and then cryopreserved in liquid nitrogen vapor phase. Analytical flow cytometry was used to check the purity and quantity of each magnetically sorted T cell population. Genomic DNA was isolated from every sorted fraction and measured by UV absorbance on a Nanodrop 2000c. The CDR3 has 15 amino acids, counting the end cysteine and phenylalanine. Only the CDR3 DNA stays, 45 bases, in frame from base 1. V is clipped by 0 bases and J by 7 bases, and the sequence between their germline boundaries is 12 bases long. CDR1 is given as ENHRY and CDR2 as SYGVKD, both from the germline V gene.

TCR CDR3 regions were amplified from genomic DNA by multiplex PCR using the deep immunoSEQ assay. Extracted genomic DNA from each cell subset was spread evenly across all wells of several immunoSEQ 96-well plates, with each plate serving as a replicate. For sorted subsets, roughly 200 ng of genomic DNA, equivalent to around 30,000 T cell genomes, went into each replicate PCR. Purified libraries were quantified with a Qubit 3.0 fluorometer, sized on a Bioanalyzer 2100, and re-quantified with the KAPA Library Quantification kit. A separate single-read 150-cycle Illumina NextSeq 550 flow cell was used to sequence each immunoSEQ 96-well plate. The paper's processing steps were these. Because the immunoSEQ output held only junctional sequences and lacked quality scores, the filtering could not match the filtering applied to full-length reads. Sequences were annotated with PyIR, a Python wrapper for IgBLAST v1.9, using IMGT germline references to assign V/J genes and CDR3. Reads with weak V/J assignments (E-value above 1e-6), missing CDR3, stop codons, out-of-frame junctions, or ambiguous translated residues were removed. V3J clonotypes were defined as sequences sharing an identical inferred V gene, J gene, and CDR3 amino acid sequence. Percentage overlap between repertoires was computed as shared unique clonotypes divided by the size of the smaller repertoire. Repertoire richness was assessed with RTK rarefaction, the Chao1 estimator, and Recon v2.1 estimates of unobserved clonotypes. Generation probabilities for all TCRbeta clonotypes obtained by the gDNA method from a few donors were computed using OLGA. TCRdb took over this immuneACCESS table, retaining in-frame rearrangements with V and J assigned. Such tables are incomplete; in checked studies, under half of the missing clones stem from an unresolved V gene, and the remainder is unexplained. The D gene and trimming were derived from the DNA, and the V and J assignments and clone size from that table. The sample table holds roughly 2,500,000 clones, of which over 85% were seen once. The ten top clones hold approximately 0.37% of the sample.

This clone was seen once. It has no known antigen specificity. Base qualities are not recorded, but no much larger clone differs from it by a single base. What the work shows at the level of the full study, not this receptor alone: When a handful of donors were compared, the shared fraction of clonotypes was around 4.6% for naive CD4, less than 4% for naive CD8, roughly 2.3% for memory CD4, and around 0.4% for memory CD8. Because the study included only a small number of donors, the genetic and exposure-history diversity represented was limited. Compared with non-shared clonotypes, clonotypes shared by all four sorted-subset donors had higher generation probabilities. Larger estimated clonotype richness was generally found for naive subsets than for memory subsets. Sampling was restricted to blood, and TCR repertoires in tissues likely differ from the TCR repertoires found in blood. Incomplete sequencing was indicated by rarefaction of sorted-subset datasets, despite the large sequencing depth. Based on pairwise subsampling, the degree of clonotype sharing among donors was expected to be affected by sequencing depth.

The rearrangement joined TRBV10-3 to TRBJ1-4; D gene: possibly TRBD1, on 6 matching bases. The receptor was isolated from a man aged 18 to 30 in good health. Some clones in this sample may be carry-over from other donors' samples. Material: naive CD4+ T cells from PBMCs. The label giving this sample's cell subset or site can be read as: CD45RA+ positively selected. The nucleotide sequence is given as TGTGCCATCAGTGAGTCGAGGGGGGACGGTGAAAAACTGTTTTTT. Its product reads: CAISESRGDGEKLFF.